This T cell receptor beta chain was retrieved from a study of CD8 T cells in Susac syndrome. Study observations and caveats: As the study acknowledged, the number of individuals who were part of its TCR sequencing and HLA analysis was relatively small.

RNA totalling about 0.45 to 1 ug underwent reverse transcription with random hexamers. Multiplex PCR with immunoSEQ amplified the TCR beta CDR3 across 54 Vbeta and 13 Jbeta. MiXCR, run by TCRdb on the immunoSEQ multiplex PCR reads, gives a single entry per CDR3 protein. The data contain about 19,000 distinct CDR3 sequences, about 95% of them singletons. Concerning this clonotype: The antigen remains undetermined.

Trimming cost V 5 bases and J 1 base, with 21 bases left between them. Germline CDR1 MDHEN, CDR2 SYDVKM. The CDR3 sequence is 17 residues long. Healthy donors acted as controls, with matching for age and sex. Sequencing was done on a sample of CD8+ T cells from PBMCs. This chain connects TRBV28 to TRBJ2-7; tentative D call: TRBD1 (7 bases). The TCR was taken from a human donor in good health. This CDR3 is CASSGGITGTDSYEQYF. The CDR3 DNA reads TGTGCCAGCAGTGGAGGGATAACCGGGACAGATTCCTACGAGCAGTACTTC.